This TCR beta chain is from a study of blood T cell repertoires in COVID-19. Turning to the study itself: Sites across the United States, Italy and Spain contributed samples from acute and convalescent COVID-19. In each case, the material was cDNA or gDNA derived from T cells, B-cell-depleted T cells, or PBMCs.

The CDR3 is made up of 14 amino acids. Germline lookup yields CDR1 SGDLS and CDR2 YYNGEE. V lost 2 bases, J lost 2 bases, and 11 bases lay in between. In the original workflow: Estimates of nucleated cell counts were drawn from the amplification of reference gene primers. Only in-frame clones appear in the TCRdb table, and some are missing; sequencing was by immunoSEQ multiplex PCR. The V and J calls and clone size come from that table; D and trimming were worked out from the DNA. The sample holds 150,000 to 200,000 clones; roughly 93% are singletons and the top ten take roughly 4.8%. This clonotype was obtained from a woman aged 45-60 years with acute or convalescent COVID-19. The rearrangement links TRBV9 to TRBJ2-7, with D possibly being TRBD2 (6 bases). Specimen: peripheral blood. CDR3 sequence (DNA): TGTGCCAGCAGCGTCGAGACGGGGGCCTACGAGCAGTACTTC. This gives the protein CASSVETGAYEQYF. Using reference TRBV9 and TRBJ2-7 for the parts outside the CDR3, the full variable domain is DSGVTQTPKHLITATGQRVTLRCSPRSGDLSVYWYQQSLDQGLQFLIQYYNGEERAKGNILERFSAQQFPDLHSELNLSSLELGDSALYFCASSVETGAYEQYFGPGTRLTVT.